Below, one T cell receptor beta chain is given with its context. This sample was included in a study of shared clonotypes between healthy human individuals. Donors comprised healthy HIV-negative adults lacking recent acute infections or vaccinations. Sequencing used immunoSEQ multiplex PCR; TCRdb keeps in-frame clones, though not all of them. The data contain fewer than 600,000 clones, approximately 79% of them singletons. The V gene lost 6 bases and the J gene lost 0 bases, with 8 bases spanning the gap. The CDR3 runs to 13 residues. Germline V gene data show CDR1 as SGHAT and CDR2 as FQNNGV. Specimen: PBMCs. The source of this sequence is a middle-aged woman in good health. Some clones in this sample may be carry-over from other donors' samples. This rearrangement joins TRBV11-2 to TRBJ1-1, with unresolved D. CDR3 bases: TGTGCCAGCAGGAAGGAACTGAACACTGAAGCTTTCTTT. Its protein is CASRKELNTEAFF.